The clone carrying this T cell receptor beta chain was observed at least ten times. Its antigen is as yet unknown. The data derive from a study of molecular identifiers for immune sequencing clone quantification. Study in general: In replicates, RNA from roughly 20,000 or 100,000 naive CD8 cells was split five ways, four sequenced.

Per germline, CDR1 SGHAT and CDR2 FQNNGV. The CDR3 sequence is 17 residues long. V shed 4 bases and J 0 bases; nucleotides not matched to a gene: 6. Using a CD8+CD4-CCR7+CD45RA+ phenotype, naive CD8 T cells were sorted. Bulk TCR library preparation followed previously described methods with listed TCR primers. A single record per CDR3 protein comes from TCRdb applying MiXCR to the PCR reads. The sample lists approximately 97,000 distinct CDR3 sequences, 20% to 25% seen once, with 0.85% to 0.95% in the top ten. Regarding the study as a whole: In CMV-specific effectors, clones above 20 copies held over 97% of molecules; naive, under 1%.

The gene calls are TRBV11-2 and TRBJ1-2; 12 bases fit TRBD1. The TCR originated in a human donor in good health. Some libraries in this study had Jurkat cell RNA spiked in. The sample taken for sequencing was naive CD8+ T cells from blood, with Jurkat cell RNA spiked in. Subset denoted: FACS-sorted CD8+CD4-CCR7+CD45RA+ naive T cells. CDR3 in DNA: TGTGCCAGCAGCTCCTGGGACAGGGGGCCCCCTAACTATGGCTACACCTTC. Protein sequence: CASSSWDRGPPNYGYTF.